Below, 7 T cell receptor beta chains from the same sample are listed, as sequenced in a study of T cell repertoires in cytomegalovirus infection (dated by TCRdb to about 2019). The sequencer was an Illumina HiSeq 1500. Using fastp at Q25 and MiXCR, TCRdb reprocessed the public reads and kept productive beta chains. Rows merge per CDR3 protein into single entries with the most common DNA and genes. This sample comprises around 310,000 distinct CDR3 sequences, roughly 16% of them detected only once. The top ten constitute approximately 12% of the sample. The sequenced sample consisted of PBMCs. These receptors were obtained from a human donor in good health (CMV status not recorded). Some clones in this sample may be carry-over from other donors' samples.

This clonotype has more than one count but fewer than ten. This chain uses TRBV4-1 with TRBJ2-1, with 7 bases lining up with TRBD2. The CDR3 loop spans 13 amino acids. V shed 3 bases and J 6 bases; nucleotides not matched to a gene: 2. CDR1 MGHRA and CDR2 YSYEKL come from the germline V gene. The CDR3 DNA reads TGCGCCAGCAGCCAGGCTAGCGGCAATGAGCAGTTCTTC. Protein sequence: CASSQASGNEQFF.

This clonotype was seen only a few times. The chain employs TRBV7-9 and TRBJ1-2; no firm D call. V dropped 5 bases and J dropped 0 bases, with 13 bases sitting between them. This CDR3 is built from 15 residues. The germline V gene has CDR1 SEHNR and CDR2 FQNEAQ (reference sequence). DNA of the CDR3: TGTGCCAGCAGCGCTTGGGGAGATCCTAACTATGGCTACACCTTC. This codes for CASSAWGDPNYGYTF.

The chain links TRBV6-2 or TRBV6-3 to TRBJ2-2; perhaps TRBD2 as D (5 bases). Germline values: CDR1 MNHEY, CDR2 SVGEGT. The CDR3 is 15 residues long. Trimming left V 5 bases short and J 4 bases short, with 14 bases between. CDR3 loop: CASSLFGVGTGELFF. As DNA, the CDR3 is TGTGCCAGCAGTCTGTTCGGGGTGGGCACCGGGGAGCTGTTTTTT.

This clonotype was recorded at least ten times. CDR3 nucleotides: TGTGCCAGCAGTTACTCGATGTCCAGATCCGGGACAGATGGGCAAGAGACCCAGTACTTC. Amino acids: CASSYSMSRSGTDGQETQYF. This sequence joins TRBV6-6 and TRBJ2-5; 7 positions agree with TRBD1. The trim removed 0 bases at V and 2 bases at J, leaving 18 bases unmatched. The CDR3 runs to 20 residues. Germline V CDR1 and CDR2: MNHNY, SVGAGI (reference sequence).

The V and J genes are TRBV18 and TRBJ1-4, with D maybe TRBD1 (5 bases). CDR1 and CDR2 from the germline V gene are KGHSH and LQKENI. Trimming pared 4 bases from V and 4 bases from J, leaving 16 bases between. This CDR3 region has 16 residues. CDR3 sequence: CASSLQTAALNEKLFF. CDR3 coding DNA: TGTGCCAGCTCACTCCAGACAGCGGCCCTTAATGAAAAACTGTTTTTT.

This clonotype was counted only a few times. In nucleotides, the CDR3 is TGTGCCAGCAGTTTCGTCTCGGGTGTGGATCAGCCCCAGCATTTT. Protein: CASSFVSGVDQPQHF. This chain links TRBV7-2 with TRBJ1-5; the D is unclear. Germline CDR1 and CDR2: SGHTA and FQGNSA. The V and J ends lost 6 bases and 5 bases respectively, with 17 bases between them. CDR3 length: 15 amino acids. The full variable domain, with the rest looked up from reference TRBV7-2 and TRBJ1-5, is GAGVSQSPSNKVTEKGKDVELRCDPISGHTALYWYRQSLGQGLEFLIYFQGNSAPDKSGLPSDRFSAERTGGSVSTLTIQRTQQEDSAVYLCASSFVSGVDQPQHFGDGTRLSIL.

This chain connects TRBV2 to TRBJ2-7; 7 nucleotides match TRBD1. Germline CDR1 SNHLY, CDR2 FYNNEI. The J segment lost 4 bases and the V segment lost 7 bases, leaving 16 bases of the junction unmatched. The CDR3 extends over 16 amino acids. The CDR3 protein is CASTVTGPGQPYEQYF. The CDR3 DNA sequence: TGTGCCAGCACCGTTACCGGACCGGGACAGCCGTACGAGCAGTACTTC.